Listed below are T cell receptor beta chains from one sample, sequenced in a study of beta chain features in type 1 diabetes. The method was immunoSEQ multiplex PCR; TCRdb's version includes in-frame clones alone and lacks a portion of them. The profile covers about 640,000 clones, with roughly 12% appearing a single time and over 0.1% taken by the ten largest. The sample comprised naive CD4+ T cells from blood. The receptors derive from a man younger than 40 with type 1 diabetes. CDR3s include the opening cysteine and the closing phenylalanine or tryptophan. A D gene is named only where the DNA matches it firmly. Not all rows give a size; the values are once, few, many and, for expanded clones, a class.

cdr3_nt cdr3_aa j_call d_call clone_size v_call
TGCGCCAGCAGCTTGGGTCCGTTAGCCTACGAGCAGTACTTC CASSLGPLAYEQYF TRBJ2-7 NA once TRBV5-1
TGCACCAGCAGCCCCTTAGGCCCCCCAGCGGCCTTCTACGAGCAGTACTTC CTSSPLGPPAAFYEQYF TRBJ2-7 NA NA TRBV1
TGTGCCAGCAGCTTTGGACAGCCTCATGAAAAACTGTTTTTT CASSFGQPHEKLFF TRBJ1-4 NA NA TRBV5-6
TGTGCCAGCAGTTTTCTTACAGGTGGCGACGAGCAGTACTTC CASSFLTGGDEQYF TRBJ2-7 NA NA TRBV27
TGTGCCAGCAGCACCCCTGGGGGGGTAGGCTACACCTTC CASSTPGGVGYTF TRBJ1-2 NA NA TRBV5-6
TGTGCCAGCAGCTTCACACTAGCGGACTCCTACGAGCAGTACTTC CASSFTLADSYEQYF TRBJ2-7 TRBD2 NA TRBV13
TGCGCCAGCAGCTTGGCCGGGACAGGGACATACAATGAGCAGTTCTTC CASSLAGTGTYNEQFF TRBJ2-1 TRBD1 NA TRBV5-1
TGTGCCAGCAGCGCCGACAACTACAAAAACATTCAGTACTTC CASSADNYKNIQYF TRBJ2-4 NA NA TRBV9
TGTGCCAGCAGCTTTAGCTCTAGCGAAACCCAGTACTTC CASSFSSSETQYF TRBJ2-5 NA NA TRBV4-2
TGCGCCAGCAGCCTGGAGAATGTACCCCTCCACTTT CASSLENVPLHF TRBJ1-6 NA NA TRBV5-1
TGTGCCACGGGACAGGGTTACGAGCAGTACTTC CATGQGYEQYF TRBJ2-7 TRBD1 NA TRBV30
TGTGCCAGCAGTGTCGACAGGGAATATGGCTACACCTTC CASSVDREYGYTF TRBJ1-2 TRBD1 NA TRBV6-1
TGCGCCAGCAGCTCCGGGACTAGCGGGGGTACGGCAGATACGCAGTATTTT CASSSGTSGGTADTQYF TRBJ2-3 TRBD2 NA TRBV5-1
TGTGCCAGCTCACCAAAGGGACCCTATGGCTACACCTTC CASSPKGPYGYTF TRBJ1-2 NA few TRBV18
TGTGCCAGTAGTCTCGGGACAGGGGGGACCTACGAGCAGTACTTC CASSLGTGGTYEQYF TRBJ2-7 TRBD1 NA TRBV19
TGTGCCAGCAGCCTACGACTGAACACTGAAGCTTTCTTT CASSLRLNTEAFF TRBJ1-1 NA NA TRBV4-2
TGTGCCAGCAGCAGAGGACTCAGGGACCAAGAGACCCAGTACTTC CASSRGLRDQETQYF TRBJ2-5 NA NA TRBV5-4
TGTGCCAGCAGCGTAGTACTAGCGGGGCAGGATGAGCAGTTCTTC CASSVVLAGQDEQFF TRBJ2-1 TRBD2 NA TRBV9
TGTGCCAGCAGGAATTCTTTAGATACGCAGTATTTT CASRNSLDTQYF TRBJ2-3 NA few TRBV28
TGCGCCAGCAGCCAAGACCGAGGGGAGGTTTACAATGAGCAGTTCTTC CASSQDRGEVYNEQFF TRBJ2-1 NA few TRBV4-3
TGTGCCAGCAGCTTTCCTAGCGGGGGATCCTACGAGCAGTACTTC CASSFPSGGSYEQYF TRBJ2-7 TRBD2 NA TRBV7-2
TGCGCCAGCAGCTTGCCGGCGGGTGATGGAAACACCGGGGAGCTGTTTTTT CASSLPAGDGNTGELFF TRBJ2-2 NA NA TRBV5-1
TGCGCCAGCAGCCTCTCGGACAGGGCTAATACAGATACGCAGTATTTT CASSLSDRANTDTQYF TRBJ2-3 TRBD1 NA TRBV5-1
TGTGCCAGCAGCCCAAGAAACACCATATATTTT CASSPRNTIYF TRBJ1-3 NA NA TRBV7-2
TGTGCCAGCGAACGAGATCCTTATAATTCACCCCTCCACTTT CASERDPYNSPLHF TRBJ1-6 NA NA TRBV2
TGCGCCAGCAGCTCGACAGGGGGCGGTGAGACCCAGTACTTC CASSSTGGGETQYF TRBJ2-5 TRBD1 NA TRBV5-1
TGTGCCAGCAGCGAACAGACGGCCTCCTACAATGAGCAGTTCTTC CASSEQTASYNEQFF TRBJ2-1 NA few TRBV9
TGCAGCGTGAACTACTATGGAGGCTACACCTTC CSVNYYGGYTF TRBJ1-2 NA NA TRBV29-1
TGCAGCGTTGCCGGGACAGGGGGGACTAACTATGGCTACACCTTC CSVAGTGGTNYGYTF TRBJ1-2 TRBD1 few TRBV29-1
TGTGCCAGCAGCTCGGGACAGGGTTTTCTCCAGTTCTTC CASSSGQGFLQFF TRBJ2-1 TRBD1 NA TRBV7-9
TGTGCCAGCACGCACGGACAGGGGATCACCGGGGAGCTGTTTTTT CASTHGQGITGELFF TRBJ2-2 TRBD1 NA TRBV13
TGTGCCAGCTCAGATACAGGGGGAACAACAGATACGCAGTATTTT CASSDTGGTTDTQYF TRBJ2-3 TRBD1 few TRBV18
TGTGCCAGCAGGCCCCCAGGGCTAGAGACCCAGTACTTC CASRPPGLETQYF TRBJ2-5 NA few TRBV6-5
TGTGCCAGCAGTTCGGGACAGGGGGTTTCGAACGAGCAGTACTTC CASSSGQGVSNEQYF TRBJ2-7 TRBD1 NA TRBV6-5
TGTGCCAGCACCCCTCTAGCGGGGGGCCTCGGTAGCACAGATACGCAGTATTTT CASTPLAGGLGSTDTQYF TRBJ2-3 TRBD2 NA TRBV7-6
TGTGCCAGCAGCTTAGAGGTAACAGCTACCTACGAGCAGTACTTC CASSLEVTATYEQYF TRBJ2-7 NA few TRBV7-9
TGTGCCAGCAGTGGCGGGGGAGGTGGGCAGCCCCAGCATTTT CASSGGGGGQPQHF TRBJ1-5 NA few TRBV27
TGTGCCAGCAGCCGTGGGGGACTTGCCTACAATGAGCAGTTCTTC CASSRGGLAYNEQFF TRBJ2-1 NA NA TRBV28
TGTGCCAGCAGCTTGGACAGGGGGAGTTCACCCCTCCACTTT CASSLDRGSSPLHF TRBJ1-6 TRBD1 NA TRBV5-4
TGTGCCAGCTCACCACCGTATGGTAATGAAAAACTGTTTTTT CASSPPYGNEKLFF TRBJ1-4 NA few TRBV18
TGTGCCAGCAGCTTGCAGGGGTTTAACACTGAAGCTTTCTTT CASSLQGFNTEAFF TRBJ1-1 NA NA TRBV5-6
TGTGCCAGCAGCGGAGACAGGCTAAACACTGAAGCTTTCTTT CASSGDRLNTEAFF TRBJ1-1 NA NA TRBV9
TGTGCCAGCAGCCCGGGGACAGGGGGAGAGACCCAGTACTTC CASSPGTGGETQYF TRBJ2-5 TRBD1 NA TRBV11-2
TGTGCCAGCAGCGTTGGACTAGCGGGACGAGAGACCCAGTACTTC CASSVGLAGRETQYF TRBJ2-5 TRBD2 NA TRBV9
TGTGCCAGCAGCTTGGGGACAGGGGACGAAAAACTGTTTTTT CASSLGTGDEKLFF TRBJ1-4 TRBD1 few TRBV7-2
TGTGCCAGCAGCTTTTCTGGGGGATCTAACTATGGCTACACCTTC CASSFSGGSNYGYTF TRBJ1-2 NA few TRBV9
TGTGCCAGCAGCTTAAGCCCCCAGCGGGGGGGTTCTTCAGATACGCAGTATTTT CASSLSPQRGGSSDTQYF TRBJ2-3 TRBD2 NA TRBV7-6
TGTGCCAGCAGCCTCCTAAGGGACCACACAGATACGCAGTATTTT CASSLLRDHTDTQYF TRBJ2-3 NA few TRBV7-2
TGCGCCAGCAGCTTGGTCAGAGAAGAGACCCAGTACTTC CASSLVREETQYF TRBJ2-5 NA few TRBV5-1
TGTGCCAGCAGCTTATTGGGGGATCAGCCCCAGCATTTT CASSLLGDQPQHF TRBJ1-5 NA few TRBV7-2